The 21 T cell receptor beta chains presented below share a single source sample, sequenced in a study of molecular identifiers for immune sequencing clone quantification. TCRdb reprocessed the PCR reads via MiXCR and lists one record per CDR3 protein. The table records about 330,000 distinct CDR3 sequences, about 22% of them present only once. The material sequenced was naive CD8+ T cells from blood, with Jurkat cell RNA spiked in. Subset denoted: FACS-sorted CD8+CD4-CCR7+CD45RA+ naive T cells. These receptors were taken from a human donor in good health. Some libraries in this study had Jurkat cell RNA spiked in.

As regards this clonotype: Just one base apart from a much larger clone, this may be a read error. For the CDR3, the DNA is TGTGCCACCAGCAGCCCACAGGTGGATGAAAAACTGTGTTTT. Encoded protein: CATSSPQVDEKLCF. V gene TRBV15 combines with J gene TRBJ1-4, with D perhaps matching TRBD1 (5 bases). The CDR3 is 14 amino acids. Germline-derived CDR1 and CDR2 are LNHNV and YYDKDF (reference sequence).

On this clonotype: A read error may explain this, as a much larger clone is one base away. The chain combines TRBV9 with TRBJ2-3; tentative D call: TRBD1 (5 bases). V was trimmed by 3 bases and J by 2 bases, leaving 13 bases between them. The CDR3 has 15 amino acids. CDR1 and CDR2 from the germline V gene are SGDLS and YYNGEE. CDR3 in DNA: TGTGCCAGCAGCGGTGGGCGGACAAACACAGATACGCAGTATTTT. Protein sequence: CASSGGRTNTDTQYF.

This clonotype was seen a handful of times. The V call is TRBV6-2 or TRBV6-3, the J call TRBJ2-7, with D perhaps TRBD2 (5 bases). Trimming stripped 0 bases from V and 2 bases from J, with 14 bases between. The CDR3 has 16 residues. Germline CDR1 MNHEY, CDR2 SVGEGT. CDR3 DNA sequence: TGTGCCAGCAGTTACTCGACCGGGGTCCGAACCTACGAGCAGTACTTC. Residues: CASSYSTGVRTYEQYF.

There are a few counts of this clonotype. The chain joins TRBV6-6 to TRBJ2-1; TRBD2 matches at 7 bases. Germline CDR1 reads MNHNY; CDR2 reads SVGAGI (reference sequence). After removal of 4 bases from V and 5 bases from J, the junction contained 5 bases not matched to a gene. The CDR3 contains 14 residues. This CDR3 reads CASSSLATDNEQFF. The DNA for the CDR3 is TGTGCCAGCAGTTCACTAGCGACAGACAATGAGCAGTTCTTC.

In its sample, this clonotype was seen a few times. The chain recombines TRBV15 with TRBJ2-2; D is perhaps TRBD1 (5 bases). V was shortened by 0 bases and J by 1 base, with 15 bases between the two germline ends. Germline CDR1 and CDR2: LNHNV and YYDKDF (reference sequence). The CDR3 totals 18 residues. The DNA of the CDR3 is TGTGCCACCAGCAGAGATCTTGGACAACTCCTGAACACCGGGGAGCTGTTTTTT. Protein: CATSRDLGQLLNTGELFF.

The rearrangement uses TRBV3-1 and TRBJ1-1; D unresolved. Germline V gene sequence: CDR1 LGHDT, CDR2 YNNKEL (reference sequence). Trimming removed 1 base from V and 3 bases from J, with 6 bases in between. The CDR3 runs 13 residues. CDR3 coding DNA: TGTGCCAGCAGCCAAGGGTTGGACACTGAAGCTTTCTTT. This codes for CASSQGLDTEAFF.

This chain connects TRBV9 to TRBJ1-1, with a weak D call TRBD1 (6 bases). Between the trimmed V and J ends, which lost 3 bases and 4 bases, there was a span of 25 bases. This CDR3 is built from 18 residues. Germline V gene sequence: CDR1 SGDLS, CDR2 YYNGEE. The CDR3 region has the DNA TGTGCCAGCAGCGCAAGGCCAGGGACATCTCCCGTGGGCACTGAAGCTTTCTTT. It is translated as CASSARPGTSPVGTEAFF.

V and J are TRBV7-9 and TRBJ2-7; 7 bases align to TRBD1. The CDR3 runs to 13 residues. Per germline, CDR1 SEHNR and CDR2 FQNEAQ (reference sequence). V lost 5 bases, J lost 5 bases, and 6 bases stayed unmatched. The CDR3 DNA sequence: TGTGCCAGCAGCCCCGGGACAGTAGACGAGCAGTACTTC. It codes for CASSPGTVDEQYF. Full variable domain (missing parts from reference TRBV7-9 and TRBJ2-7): DTGVSQNPRHKITKRGQNVTFRCDPISEHNRLYWYRQTLGQGPEFLTYFQNEAQLEKSRLLSDRFSAERPKGSFSTLEIQRTEQGDSAMYLCASSPGTVDEQYFGPGTRLTVT.

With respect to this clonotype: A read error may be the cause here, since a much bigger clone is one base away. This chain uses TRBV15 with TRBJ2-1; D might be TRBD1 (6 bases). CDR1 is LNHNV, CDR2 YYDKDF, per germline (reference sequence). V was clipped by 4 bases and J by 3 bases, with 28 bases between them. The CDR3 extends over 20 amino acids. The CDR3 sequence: CATSTSDRSAVLPIYNEQFF. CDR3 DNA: TGTGCCACCAGCACTTCCGACAGGAGTGCAGTTTTACCCATCTACAATGAGCAGTTCTTC.

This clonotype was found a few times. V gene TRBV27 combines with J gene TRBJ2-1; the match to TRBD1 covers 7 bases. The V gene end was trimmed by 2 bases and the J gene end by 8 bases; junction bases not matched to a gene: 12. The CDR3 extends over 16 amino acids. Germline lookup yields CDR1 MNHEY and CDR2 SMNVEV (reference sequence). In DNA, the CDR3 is TGTGCCAGCAGTTTACGGGACAGCAATAGGGGCGATGAGCAGTTCTTC. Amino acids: CASSLRDSNRGDEQFF.

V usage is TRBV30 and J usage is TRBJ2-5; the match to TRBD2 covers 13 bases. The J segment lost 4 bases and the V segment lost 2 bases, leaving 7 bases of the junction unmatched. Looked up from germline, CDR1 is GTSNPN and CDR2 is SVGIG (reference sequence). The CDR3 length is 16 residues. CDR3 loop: CAWSLTSGGALETQYF. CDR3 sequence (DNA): TGTGCCTGGAGTCTAACTAGCGGGGGGGCCCTAGAGACCCAGTACTTC.

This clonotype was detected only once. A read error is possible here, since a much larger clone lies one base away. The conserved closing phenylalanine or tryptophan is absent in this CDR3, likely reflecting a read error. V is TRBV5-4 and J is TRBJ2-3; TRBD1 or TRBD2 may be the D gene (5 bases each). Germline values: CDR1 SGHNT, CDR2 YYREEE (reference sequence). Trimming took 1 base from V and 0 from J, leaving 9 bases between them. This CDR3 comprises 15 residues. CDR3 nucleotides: TGTGCCAGCAGCTTGCAGGGAGCTAGCACAGATACGCAGTATTCT. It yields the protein CASSLQGASTDTQYS.

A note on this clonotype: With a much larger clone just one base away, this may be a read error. CDR3 in amino acids: CASSPSGTTYNEQLF. The DNA for the CDR3 is TGTGCCAGCAGTCCCTCCGGGACTACCTACAATGAGCAGCTCTTC. This chain links TRBV28 with TRBJ2-1; 7 positions agree with TRBD2. CDR3 length: 15 residues. Per germline, CDR1 MDHEN and CDR2 SYDVKM.

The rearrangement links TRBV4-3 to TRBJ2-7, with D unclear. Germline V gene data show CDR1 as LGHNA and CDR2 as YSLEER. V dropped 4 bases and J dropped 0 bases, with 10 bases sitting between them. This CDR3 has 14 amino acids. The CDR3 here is CASSLGRSSYEQYF. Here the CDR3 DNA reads TGCGCCAGCAGCCTTGGACGTAGCTCCTACGAGCAGTACTTC.

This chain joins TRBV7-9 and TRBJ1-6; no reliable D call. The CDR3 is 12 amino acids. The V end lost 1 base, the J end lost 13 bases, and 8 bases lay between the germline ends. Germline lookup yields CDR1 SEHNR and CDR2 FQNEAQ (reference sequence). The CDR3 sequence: CASSLDFFPLHF. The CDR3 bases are TGTGCCAGCAGCTTAGACTTTTTTCCCCTCCACTTT.

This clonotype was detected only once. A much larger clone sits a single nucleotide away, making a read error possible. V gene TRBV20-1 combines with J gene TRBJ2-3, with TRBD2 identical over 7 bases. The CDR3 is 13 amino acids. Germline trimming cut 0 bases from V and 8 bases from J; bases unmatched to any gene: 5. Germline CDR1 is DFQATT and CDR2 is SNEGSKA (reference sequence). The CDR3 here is CSARDRGEGTQYF. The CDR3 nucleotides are TGCAGTGCTAGAGATCGGGGGGAGGGTACGCAGTATTTT.

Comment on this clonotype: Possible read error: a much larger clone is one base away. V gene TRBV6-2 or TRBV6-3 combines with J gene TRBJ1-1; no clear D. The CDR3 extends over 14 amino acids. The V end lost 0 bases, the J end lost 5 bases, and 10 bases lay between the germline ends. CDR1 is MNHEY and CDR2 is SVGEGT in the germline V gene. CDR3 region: CASSYSEGLTEAFF. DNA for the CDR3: TGTGCCAGCAGTTACTCGGAGGGTTTGACTGAAGCTTTCTTT.

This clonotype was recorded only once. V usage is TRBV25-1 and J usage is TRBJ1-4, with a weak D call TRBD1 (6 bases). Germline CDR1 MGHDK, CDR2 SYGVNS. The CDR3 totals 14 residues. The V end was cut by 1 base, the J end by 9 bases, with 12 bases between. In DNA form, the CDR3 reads TGTGCCAGCAGTGAATTCGGGGGCGCGCAAAAACTGTTTTTT. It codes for CASSEFGGAQKLFF.

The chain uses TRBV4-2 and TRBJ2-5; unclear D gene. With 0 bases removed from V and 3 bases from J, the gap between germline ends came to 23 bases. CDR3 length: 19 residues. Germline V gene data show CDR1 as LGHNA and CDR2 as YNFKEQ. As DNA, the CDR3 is TGTGCCAGCAGCCAAGAGAGTGAAGGCGAGAGCATCCGGGAAGAGACCCAGTACTTC. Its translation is CASSQESEGESIREETQYF.

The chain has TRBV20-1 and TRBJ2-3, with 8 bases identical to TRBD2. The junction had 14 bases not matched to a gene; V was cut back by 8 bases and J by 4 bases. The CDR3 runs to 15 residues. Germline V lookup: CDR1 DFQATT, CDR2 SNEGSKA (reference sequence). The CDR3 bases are TGCAGTCCACCCCCCGGGAGGGGAGGGGCAGATACGCAGTATTTT. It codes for CSPPPGRGGADTQYF.

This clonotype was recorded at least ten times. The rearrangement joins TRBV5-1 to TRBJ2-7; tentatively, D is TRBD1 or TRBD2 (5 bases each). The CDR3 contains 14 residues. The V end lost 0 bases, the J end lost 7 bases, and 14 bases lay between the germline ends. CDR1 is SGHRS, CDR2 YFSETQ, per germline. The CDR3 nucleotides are TGCGCCAGCAGCTTGGGAGGGGACCTACGGGAGCAGTACTTC. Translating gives CASSLGGDLREQYF. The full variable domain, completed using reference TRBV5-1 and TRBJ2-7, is KAGVTQTPRYLIKTRGQQVTLSCSPISGHRSVSWYQQTPGQGLQFLFEYFSETQRNKGNFPGRFSGRQFSNSRSEMNVSTLELGDSALYLCASSLGGDLREQYFGPGTRLTVT.